The source of this T cell receptor beta chain is a study of shared clonotypes between healthy human individuals. Study-wide results and limits: Only a few donors were included, so the genetic and exposure-history diversity represented was limited. Naive subsets generally exceeded memory subsets in estimated richness.

This CDR3 contains 12 residues. Germline V CDR1 and CDR2: SGHVS, FQNEAQ. The V end lost 2 bases, the J end lost 8 bases, and 9 bases lay between the germline ends. The protocol was immunoSEQ multiplex PCR, while the TCRdb copy is restricted to in-frame clones and leaves out a portion. The sample lists 2 million to 3 million clones, 93% seen once, with around 0.4% in the top ten. On this clone itself: The target antigen is unknown.

The sequence was obtained from a young man in good health. Some clones in this sample may be carry-over from other donors' samples. Sequenced material: naive CD4+ T cells from PBMCs. The sample's subset: CD45RA+ positively selected. This chain links TRBV7-8 with TRBJ1-2, with D possibly TRBD1 on 5 matching bases. CDR3: CASSLWGVGYTF. The CDR3, as DNA: TGTGCCAGCAGCTTATGGGGGGTAGGCTACACCTTC.